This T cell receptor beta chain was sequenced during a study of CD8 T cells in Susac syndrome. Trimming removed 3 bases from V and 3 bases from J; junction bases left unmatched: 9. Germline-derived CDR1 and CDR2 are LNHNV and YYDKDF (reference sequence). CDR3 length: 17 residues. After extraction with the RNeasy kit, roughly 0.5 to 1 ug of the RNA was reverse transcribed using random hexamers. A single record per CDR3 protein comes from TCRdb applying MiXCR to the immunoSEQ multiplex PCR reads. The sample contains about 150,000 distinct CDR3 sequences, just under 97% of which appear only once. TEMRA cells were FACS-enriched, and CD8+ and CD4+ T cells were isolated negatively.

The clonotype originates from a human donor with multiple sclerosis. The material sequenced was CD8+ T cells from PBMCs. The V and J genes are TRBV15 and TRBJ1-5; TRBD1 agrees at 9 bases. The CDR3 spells CATSRKRGQGNNQPQHF. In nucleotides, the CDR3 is TGTGCCACCAGCAGGAAGAGAGGACAGGGGAACAATCAGCCCCAGCATTTT.